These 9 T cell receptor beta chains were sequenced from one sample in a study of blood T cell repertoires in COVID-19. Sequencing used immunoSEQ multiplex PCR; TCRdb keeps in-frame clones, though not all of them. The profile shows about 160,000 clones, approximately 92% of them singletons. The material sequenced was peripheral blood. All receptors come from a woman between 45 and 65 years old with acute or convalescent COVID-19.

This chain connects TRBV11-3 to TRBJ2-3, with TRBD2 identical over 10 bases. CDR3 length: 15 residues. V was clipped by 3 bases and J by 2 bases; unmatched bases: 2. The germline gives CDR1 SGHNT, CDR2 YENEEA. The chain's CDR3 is CASSFTSGATDTQYF. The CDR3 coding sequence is TGTGCCAGCAGCTTTACTAGCGGGGCCACAGATACGCAGTATTTT.

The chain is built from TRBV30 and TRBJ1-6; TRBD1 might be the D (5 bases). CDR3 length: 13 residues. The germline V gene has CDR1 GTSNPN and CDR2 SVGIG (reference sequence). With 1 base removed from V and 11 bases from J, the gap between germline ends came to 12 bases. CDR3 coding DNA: TGTGCCTGGAGTGGCCAGGGAAATACACCCCTCCACTTT. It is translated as CAWSGQGNTPLHF.

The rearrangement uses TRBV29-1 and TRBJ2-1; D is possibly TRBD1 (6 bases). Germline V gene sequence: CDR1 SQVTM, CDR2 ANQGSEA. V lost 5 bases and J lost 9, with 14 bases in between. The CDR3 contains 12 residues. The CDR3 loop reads CSVPHRVGEQFF. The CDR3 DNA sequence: TGCAGCGTTCCCCACAGGGTCGGTGAGCAGTTCTTC.

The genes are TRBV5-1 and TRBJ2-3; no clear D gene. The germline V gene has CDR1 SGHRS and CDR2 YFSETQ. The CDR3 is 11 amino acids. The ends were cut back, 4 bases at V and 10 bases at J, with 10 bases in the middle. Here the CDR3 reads CASSERRAQYF. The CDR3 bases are TGCGCCAGCAGCGAAAGACGGGCGCAGTATTTT.

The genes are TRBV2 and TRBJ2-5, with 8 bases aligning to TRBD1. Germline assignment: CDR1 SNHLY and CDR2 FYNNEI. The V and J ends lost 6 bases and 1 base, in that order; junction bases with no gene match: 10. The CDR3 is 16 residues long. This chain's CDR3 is CASRKGQAKFQETQYF. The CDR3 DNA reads TGTGCCAGCAGGAAGGGACAGGCAAAATTCCAAGAGACCCAGTACTTC.

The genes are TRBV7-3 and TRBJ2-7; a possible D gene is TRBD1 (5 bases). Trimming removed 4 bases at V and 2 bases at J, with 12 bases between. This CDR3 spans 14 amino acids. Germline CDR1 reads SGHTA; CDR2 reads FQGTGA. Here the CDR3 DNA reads TGTGCCAGCAGCTCGTTGGACATCACCTACGAGCAGTACTTC. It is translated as CASSSLDITYEQYF. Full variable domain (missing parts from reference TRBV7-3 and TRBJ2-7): GAGVSQTPSNKVTEKGKYVELRCDPISGHTALYWYRQSLGQGPEFLIYFQGTGAADDSGLPNDRFFAVRPEGSVSTLKIQRTERGDSAVYLCASSSLDITYEQYFGPGTRLTVT.

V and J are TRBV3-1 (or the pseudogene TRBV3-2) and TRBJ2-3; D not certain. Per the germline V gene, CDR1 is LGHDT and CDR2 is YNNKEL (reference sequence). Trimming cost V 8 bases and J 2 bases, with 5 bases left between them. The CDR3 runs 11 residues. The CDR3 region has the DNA TGTGCCAGCTCCAACACAGATACGCAGTATTTT. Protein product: CASSNTDTQYF.

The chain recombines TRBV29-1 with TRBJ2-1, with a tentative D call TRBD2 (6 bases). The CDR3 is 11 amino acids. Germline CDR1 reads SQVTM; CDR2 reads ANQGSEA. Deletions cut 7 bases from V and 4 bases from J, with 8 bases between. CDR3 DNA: TGCAGCGGGGACTTTTACAATGAGCAGTTCTTC. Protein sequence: CSGDFYNEQFF.

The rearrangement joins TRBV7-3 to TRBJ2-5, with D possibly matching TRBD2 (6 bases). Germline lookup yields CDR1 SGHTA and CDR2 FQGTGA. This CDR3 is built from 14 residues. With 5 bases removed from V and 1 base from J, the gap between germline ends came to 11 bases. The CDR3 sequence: CASSAGTAQETQYF. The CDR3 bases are TGTGCCAGCAGCGCGGGGACGGCCCAAGAGACCCAGTACTTC. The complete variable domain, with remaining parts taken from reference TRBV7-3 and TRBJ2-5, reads GAGVSQTPSNKVTEKGKYVELRCDPISGHTALYWYRQSLGQGPEFLIYFQGTGAADDSGLPNDRFFAVRPEGSVSTLKIQRTERGDSAVYLCASSAGTAQETQYFGPGTRLLVL.